This T cell receptor beta chain was found in a study of monozygotic twins with inflammatory bowel disease. Study-level findings and limits: Patient repertoires may carry noise from differing immunosuppressive treatments.

One blood sample of about 2.5 ml was taken from each donor. The total RNA came straight from whole blood, and T cells were not sorted beforehand. As to this clonotype: Its antigen is currently unknown.

This CDR3 contains 18 residues. Per germline, CDR1 MNHEY and CDR2 SMNVEV (reference sequence). Making cDNA involved eight separate reactions per sample. TCRdb reprocessed the 5' RACE reads, keeping one entry per CDR3 protein, no DNA. Its clone listing holds over 100,000 distinct CDR3 sequences. This sequence was found in a human donor with ulcerative colitis or Crohn's disease, or a healthy co-twin of an affected twin (not recorded which). This chain uses TRBV27 with TRBJ2-1; TCRdb's D gene call, TRBD2, goes unchecked for lack of DNA. Input material: blood. The CDR3 protein is CASSYSIGGAGFYNEQFF.